The 18 T cell receptor beta chains below come from one sample, sequenced in a study of OX40 agonist ivuxolimab in advanced cancers. The method was immunoSEQ multiplex PCR; TCRdb's version includes in-frame clones alone and lacks a portion of them. The sample has about 58,000 clones; 86% are singletons. Source: CD4+ or CD8+ T cells sorted from blood, taken in a trial of the OX40 agonist ivuxolimab. The receptors here all came from an adult with an advanced solid tumor such as melanoma, head and neck, liver or kidney cancer.

The rearrangement uses TRBV27 and TRBJ2-2, with 8 nucleotides matching TRBD1. The V segment lost 5 bases and the J segment 9 bases; nucleotides outside the gene matches: 8. The CDR3 covers 14 residues. CDR1 and CDR2 from the germline V gene are MNHEY and SMNVEV (reference sequence). The CDR3 spells CASSADRGFRELFF. The CDR3 nucleotides read TGTGCCAGCAGTGCCGACAGGGGTTTCCGGGAGCTGTTTTTT.

The chain couples TRBV5-1 to TRBJ2-6; D possibly corresponds to TRBD2 (6 bases). Per germline, CDR1 SGHRS and CDR2 YFSETQ. V shed 0 bases and J shed 0 bases, with 13 bases lying between them. This CDR3 region has 18 residues. CDR3 sequence: CASSLGGLDHSGANVLTF. For the CDR3, the DNA is TGCGCCAGCAGCTTGGGGGGACTCGACCACTCTGGGGCCAACGTCCTGACTTTC.

CDR3: CASSHGTGRSNQPQHF. The CDR3 coding sequence is TGTGCCAGCAGCCACGGGACAGGGAGAAGCAATCAGCCCCAGCATTTT. This rearrangement joins TRBV5-8 to TRBJ1-5; TRBD1 matches at 9 bases. J lost 1 base, V lost 4 bases, and 6 bases had no gene match. The CDR3 sequence is 16 residues long. From germline, CDR1 is SGHTS and CDR2 YDEGEE.

The genes are TRBV30 and TRBJ2-3, with D possibly being TRBD2 (6 bases). CDR3 length: 15 amino acids. Per germline, CDR1 GTSNPN and CDR2 SVGIG (reference sequence). Trimming pared 2 bases from V and 2 bases from J, leaving 14 bases between. The CDR3: CAWSHGTFSTDTQYF. CDR3 coding DNA: TGTGCCTGGAGTCACGGGACTTTTTCCACAGATACGCAGTATTTT.

The chain joins TRBV10-1 to TRBJ2-3; 9 nucleotides line up with TRBD1. The V gene's germline CDR1 is WNHNN and CDR2 SYGVQD (reference sequence). This CDR3 comprises 17 residues. The V gene end was trimmed by 4 bases and the J gene end by 1 base; junction bases not matched to a gene: 9. Here the CDR3 DNA reads TGCGCCAGCAGTGGCGACAGGGGGAGTATTCGCACAGATACGCAGTATTTT. This encodes CASSGDRGSIRTDTQYF.

The gene calls are TRBV19 and TRBJ1-2; D remains unclear. Trimming removed 5 bases at V and 9 bases at J, with 22 bases between. CDR1 LNHDA and CDR2 SQIVND come from the germline V gene (reference sequence). The CDR3 extends over 15 amino acids. The CDR3 reads CASSGNLGPTRRYTF. Written as DNA, the CDR3 is TGTGCCAGTAGTGGGAACCTTGGGCCTACTCGCCGCTACACCTTC.

This sequence joins TRBV28 and TRBJ1-5; D uncertain. The CDR3 spans 13 residues. Trimming removed 8 bases at V and 3 bases at J, with 11 bases between. From germline, CDR1 is MDHEN and CDR2 SYDVKM. CDR3 in DNA: TGTGCCAGCCTACTGCGTCACAATCAGCCCCAGCATTTT. It yields the protein CASLLRHNQPQHF.

The CDR3 nucleotides read TGTGCCACCAGCAGAGACCCTGGGCTCTATAATTCACCCCTCCACTTT. Translated, it gives CATSRDPGLYNSPLHF. V and J are TRBV15 and TRBJ1-6; no clear D. From germline, CDR1 is LNHNV and CDR2 YYDKDF (reference sequence). Trimming pared 0 bases from V and 3 bases from J, leaving 9 bases between. The length of the CDR3 is 16 residues.

This chain uses TRBV5-1 with TRBJ1-5; D call uncertain. Germline loops: CDR1 SGHRS, CDR2 YFSETQ. V shed 0 bases and J shed 7 bases, with 8 bases lying between them. The CDR3 runs 13 residues. CDR3 nucleotide sequence: TGCGCCAGCAGCTTGGGGGAGGAACAGCCCCAGCATTTT. This encodes CASSLGEEQPQHF.

The rearrangement links TRBV29-1 to TRBJ2-5; 8 bases are shared with TRBD2. The CDR3 spans 13 residues. After removal of 3 bases from V and 8 bases from J, the junction contained 8 bases not matched to a gene. Per germline, CDR1 SQVTM and CDR2 ANQGSEA. CDR3 protein: CSVDVSGDGTQYF. The CDR3 bases are TGCAGCGTTGATGTTAGCGGGGATGGTACCCAGTACTTC.

This chain links TRBV7-3 with TRBJ1-6; no firm D call. Trimming cost V 2 bases and J 8 bases, with 13 bases left between them. In germline, CDR1 is SGHTA, CDR2 FQGTGA. The CDR3 is 15 residues long. The CDR3 DNA reads TGTGCCAGCAGCTTACTCGGCCCCACGGATTCACCCCTCCACTTT. Its protein is CASSLLGPTDSPLHF.

This chain connects TRBV18 to TRBJ1-1; D remains ambiguous. The CDR3 runs 16 residues. Between the trimmed V and J ends, which lost 0 bases and 3 bases, there was a span of 14 bases. Looked up from germline, CDR1 is KGHSH and CDR2 is LQKENI. CDR3 nucleotides: TGTGCCAGCTCACCACCGTACCGTAGGCTGGACACTGAAGCTTTCTTT. Translated: CASSPPYRRLDTEAFF.

This chain uses TRBV6-1 with TRBJ2-7; possibly TRBD1 for D (6 bases). This CDR3 has 14 residues. The germline CDR1 and CDR2 sequences are MNHNS and SASEGT. Trimming took 4 bases from V and 4 from J, leaving 14 bases between them. The CDR3: CASSVSGVLYEQYF. The CDR3 nucleotides read TGTGCCAGCAGTGTTTCAGGGGTACTGTACGAGCAGTACTTC.

V gene TRBV6-5 combines with J gene TRBJ2-2; 12 nucleotides match TRBD2. V gave up 6 bases and J gave up 8 bases; unmatched junction bases: 7. Per the germline V gene, CDR1 is MNHEY and CDR2 is SVGAGI. This CDR3 region has 15 residues. CDR3 region: CASSPSGGASGELFF. The CDR3 region has the DNA TGTGCCAGCAGCCCTAGCGGGGGGGCCAGTGGGGAGCTGTTTTTT.

V is TRBV18 and J is TRBJ1-1; TRBD1 matches 7 bases. Trimming removed 3 bases from V and 4 bases from J; junction bases left unmatched: 8. The CDR3 covers 15 residues. Germline V CDR1 and CDR2: KGHSH, LQKENI. The DNA for the CDR3 is TGTGCCAGCTCACCTCAGACAGGGTCGGGCACTGAAGCTTTCTTT. It is translated as CASSPQTGSGTEAFF.

The chain is built from TRBV6-1 and TRBJ2-7, with TRBD1 matching 7 bases. The CDR3 length is 14 residues. V gave up 5 bases and J gave up 1 base; unmatched junction bases: 5. Germline CDR1 MNHNS, CDR2 SASEGT. The CDR3 DNA is TGTGCCAGCAGTCAGACAGGGAGTTCCTACGAGCAGTACTTC. Translated: CASSQTGSSYEQYF.

The rearrangement uses TRBV6-1 and TRBJ2-2, with 7 positions matching TRBD1. V lost 2 bases to trimming and J lost 2 bases; unmatched junction nucleotides: 5. Looked up from germline, CDR1 is MNHNS and CDR2 is SASEGT. The CDR3 totals 16 residues. This chain's CDR3 is CASSEPWTGNTGELFF. DNA of the CDR3: TGTGCCAGCAGTGAACCTTGGACAGGAAACACCGGGGAGCTGTTTTTT.

The V call is TRBV6-5, the J call TRBJ2-7, with no clear D. The germline CDR1 and CDR2 sequences are MNHEY and SVGAGI. The CDR3 covers 12 residues. V gave up 9 bases and J gave up 5 bases, with 14 bases separating them. CDR3 region: CASRTSPHEQYF. The CDR3, as DNA: TGTGCCAGTCGGACGTCCCCCCACGAGCAGTACTTC.